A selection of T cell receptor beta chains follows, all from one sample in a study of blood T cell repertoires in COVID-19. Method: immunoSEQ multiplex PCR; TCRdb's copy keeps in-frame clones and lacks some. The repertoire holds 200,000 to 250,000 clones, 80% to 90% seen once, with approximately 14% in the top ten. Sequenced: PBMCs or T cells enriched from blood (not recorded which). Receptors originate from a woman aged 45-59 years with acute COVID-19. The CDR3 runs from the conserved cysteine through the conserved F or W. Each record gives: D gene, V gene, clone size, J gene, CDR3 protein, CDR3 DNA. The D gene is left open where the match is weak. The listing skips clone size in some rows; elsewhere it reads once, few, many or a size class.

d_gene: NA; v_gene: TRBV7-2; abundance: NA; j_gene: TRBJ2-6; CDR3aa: CASSSRIPGANVLTF; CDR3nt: TGTGCCAGCAGCTCCAGGATACCCGGGGCCAACGTCCTGACTTTC
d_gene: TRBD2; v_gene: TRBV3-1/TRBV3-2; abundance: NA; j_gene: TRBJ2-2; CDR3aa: CASSKQPLAANTGELFF; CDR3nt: TGTGCCAGCAGCAAACAACCACTAGCGGCGAACACCGGGGAGCTGTTTTTT
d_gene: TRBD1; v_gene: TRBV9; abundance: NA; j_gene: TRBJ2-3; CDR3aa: CASSVKTGVRGTDTQYF; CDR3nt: TGTGCCAGCAGCGTAAAGACAGGGGTTAGGGGCACAGATACGCAGTATTTT
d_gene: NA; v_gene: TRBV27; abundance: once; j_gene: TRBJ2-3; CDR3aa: CASSLRLPSTDTQYF; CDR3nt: TGTGCCAGCAGTTTACGACTACCTAGCACAGATACGCAGTATTTT
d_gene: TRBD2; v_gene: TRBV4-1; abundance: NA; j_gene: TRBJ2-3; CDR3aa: CASSQVGGRGTDTQYF; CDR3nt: TGCGCCAGCAGCCAAGTGGGAGGGAGGGGCACAGATACGCAGTATTTT
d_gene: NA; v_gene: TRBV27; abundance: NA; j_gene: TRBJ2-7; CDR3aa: CASSSWAGFMYEQYF; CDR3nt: TGTGCCAGCAGTTCGTGGGCGGGATTTATGTACGAGCAGTACTTC
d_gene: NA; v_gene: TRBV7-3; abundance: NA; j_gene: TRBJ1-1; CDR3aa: CASSQLPGYTEAFF; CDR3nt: TGTGCCAGCAGCCAACTCCCAGGTTACACTGAAGCTTTCTTT
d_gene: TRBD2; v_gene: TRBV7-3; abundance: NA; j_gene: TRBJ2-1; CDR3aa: CASSPRRGSGRSNEQFF; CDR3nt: TGTGCCAGCAGCCCTCGCCGGGGTAGCGGGAGATCCAATGAGCAGTTCTTC
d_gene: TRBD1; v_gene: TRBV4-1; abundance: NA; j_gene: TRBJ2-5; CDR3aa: CASSLQGYQETQYF; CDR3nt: TGCGCCAGCAGCCTACAGGGGTACCAAGAGACCCAGTACTTC
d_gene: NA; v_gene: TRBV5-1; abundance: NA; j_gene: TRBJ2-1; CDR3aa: CASSFGTYNEQFF; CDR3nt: TGCGCCAGCAGCTTCGGGACCTACAATGAGCAGTTCTTC
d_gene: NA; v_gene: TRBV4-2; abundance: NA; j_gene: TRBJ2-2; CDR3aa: CASSQVGAGELFF; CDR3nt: TGTGCCAGCAGCCAAGTAGGGGCCGGGGAGCTGTTTTTT
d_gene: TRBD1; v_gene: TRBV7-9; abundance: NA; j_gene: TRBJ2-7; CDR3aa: CASSFRRDRVGEQYF; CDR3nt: TGTGCCAGCAGCTTCCGCCGGGACAGGGTGGGCGAGCAGTACTTC
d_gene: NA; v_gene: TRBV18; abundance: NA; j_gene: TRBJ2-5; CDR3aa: CASSPPWGDGYQETQYF; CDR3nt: TGTGCCAGCTCACCACCGTGGGGGGACGGGTACCAAGAGACCCAGTACTTC
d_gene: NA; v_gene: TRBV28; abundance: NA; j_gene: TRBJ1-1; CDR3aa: CASVRGGLGEAFF; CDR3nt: TGTGCCAGCGTGAGGGGGGGACTGGGTGAAGCTTTCTTT
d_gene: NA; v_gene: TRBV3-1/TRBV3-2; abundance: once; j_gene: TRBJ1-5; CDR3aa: CASSPGLRRTGNQPQHF; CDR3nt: TGTGCCAGCAGCCCGGGACTCCGACGGACTGGCAATCAGCCCCAGCATTTT
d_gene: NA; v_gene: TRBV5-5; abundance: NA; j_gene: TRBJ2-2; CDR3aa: CASSSGPITGELFF; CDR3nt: TGTGCCAGCAGCTCGGGTCCCATTACCGGGGAGCTGTTTTTT
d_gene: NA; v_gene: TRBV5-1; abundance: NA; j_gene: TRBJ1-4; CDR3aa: CASSPGRGTNEKLFF; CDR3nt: TGCGCCAGCAGCCCGGGCCGGGGGACTAATGAAAAACTGTTTTTT
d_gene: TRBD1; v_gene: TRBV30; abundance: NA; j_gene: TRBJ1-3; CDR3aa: CAWDRGYGNTIYF; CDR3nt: TGTGCCTGGGACAGGGGATATGGAAACACCATATATTTT
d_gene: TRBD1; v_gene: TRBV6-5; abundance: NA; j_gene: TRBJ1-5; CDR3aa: CASTATGNQPQHF; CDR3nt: TGTGCCAGCACCGCGACAGGGAATCAGCCCCAGCATTTT
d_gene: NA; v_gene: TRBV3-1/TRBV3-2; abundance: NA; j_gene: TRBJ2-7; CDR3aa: CASSRGALQQYF; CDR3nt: TGTGCCAGCAGTCGTGGGGCGCTCCAGCAGTACTTC
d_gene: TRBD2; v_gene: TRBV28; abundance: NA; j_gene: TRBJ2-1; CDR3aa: CASSPYSGRRHYNEQFF; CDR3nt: TGTGCCAGCAGTCCGTATAGCGGGAGGCGGCACTACAATGAGCAGTTCTTC
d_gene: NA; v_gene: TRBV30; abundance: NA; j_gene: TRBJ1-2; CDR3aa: CAWRGGAPGYTF; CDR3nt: TGTGCCTGGAGAGGGGGGGCGCCTGGCTACACCTTC
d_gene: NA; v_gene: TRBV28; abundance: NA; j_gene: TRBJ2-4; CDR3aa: CASSFSELAKNIQYF; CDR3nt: TGTGCCAGCAGTTTTTCGGAGCTAGCCAAAAACATTCAGTACTTC
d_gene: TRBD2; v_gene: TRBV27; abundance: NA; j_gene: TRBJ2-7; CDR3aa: CASSRDRTSASSYEQYF; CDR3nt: TGTGCCAGCAGTAGAGACAGAACTAGCGCTAGCTCCTACGAGCAGTACTTC
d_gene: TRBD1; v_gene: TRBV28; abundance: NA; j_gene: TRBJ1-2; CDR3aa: CASSLIRTGDYGYTF; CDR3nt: TGTGCCAGCAGTTTGATCAGGACAGGCGATTATGGCTACACCTTC